The clone carrying this TCR beta chain was seen at least ten times. No antigen is known for it. CDR3 length: 15 residues. Germline V CDR1 and CDR2: SGHAT, FQDESV (reference sequence). Germline trimming cut 5 bases from V and 7 bases from J; bases unmatched to any gene: 8. This sample was included in a study of T cells in Graves' hyperthyroidism and ophthalmopathy. General study results and limits: Blood also showed most of the thyroid clonotypes that were expanded above 0.001.

The investigators amplified TCR beta CDR3 regions from RNA transcripts. The primer set for the first-round RT-PCR of the TCR CDR3 was HTBI. TCRdb used MiXCR to reprocess the multiplex PCR reads, holding one entry per CDR3 protein. The sample carries approximately 620,000 distinct CDR3 sequences, around 14% recorded once. The origin of this receptor is a woman in her 30s with Graves' hyperthyroidism that later progressed to Graves' ophthalmopathy. The specimen sequenced was blood. This chain uses TRBV11-1 with TRBJ1-5; 10 bases match TRBD1. DNA of the CDR3: TGTGCCAGCAGCCGGACAGGGGGTACGGGACAGCCCCAGCATTTT. It codes for CASSRTGGTGQPQHF.